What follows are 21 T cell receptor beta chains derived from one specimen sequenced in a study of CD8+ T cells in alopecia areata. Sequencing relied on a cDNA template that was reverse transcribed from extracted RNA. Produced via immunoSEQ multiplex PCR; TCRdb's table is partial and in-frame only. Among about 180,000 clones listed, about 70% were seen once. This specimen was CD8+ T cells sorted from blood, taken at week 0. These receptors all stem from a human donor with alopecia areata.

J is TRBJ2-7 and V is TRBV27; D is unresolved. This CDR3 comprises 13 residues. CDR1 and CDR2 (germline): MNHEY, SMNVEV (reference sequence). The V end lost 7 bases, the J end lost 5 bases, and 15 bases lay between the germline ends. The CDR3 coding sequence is TGTGCCAGCACGAATTCCGGGTCCCACGAGCAGTACTTC. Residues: CASTNSGSHEQYF.

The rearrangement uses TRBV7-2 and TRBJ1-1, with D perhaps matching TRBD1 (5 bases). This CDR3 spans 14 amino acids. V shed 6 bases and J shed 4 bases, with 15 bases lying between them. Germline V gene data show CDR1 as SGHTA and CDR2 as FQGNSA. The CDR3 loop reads CASRPQGKGTEAFF. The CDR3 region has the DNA TGTGCCAGCAGACCCCAGGGCAAGGGCACTGAAGCTTTCTTT.

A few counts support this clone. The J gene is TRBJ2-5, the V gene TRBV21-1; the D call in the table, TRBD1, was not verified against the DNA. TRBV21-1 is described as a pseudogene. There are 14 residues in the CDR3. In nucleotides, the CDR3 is TGTGCCAGCAGAACACGACAGGGTCATGAGACCCAGTACTTC. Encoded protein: CASRTRQGHETQYF.

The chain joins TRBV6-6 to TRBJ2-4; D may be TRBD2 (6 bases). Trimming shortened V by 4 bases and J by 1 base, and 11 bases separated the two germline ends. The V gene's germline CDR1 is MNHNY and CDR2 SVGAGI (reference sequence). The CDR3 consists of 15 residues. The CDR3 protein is CASSSSRGAKNIQYF. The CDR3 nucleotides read TGTGCCAGCAGTTCCTCCCGGGGGGCCAAAAACATTCAGTACTTC.

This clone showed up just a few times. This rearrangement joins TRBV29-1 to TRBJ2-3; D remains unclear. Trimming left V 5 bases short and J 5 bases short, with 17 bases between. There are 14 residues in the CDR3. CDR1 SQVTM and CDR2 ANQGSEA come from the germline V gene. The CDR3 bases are TGCAGCGTTCGGTTGTTGGGATGGGGAGATACGCAGTATTTT. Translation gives CSVRLLGWGDTQYF.

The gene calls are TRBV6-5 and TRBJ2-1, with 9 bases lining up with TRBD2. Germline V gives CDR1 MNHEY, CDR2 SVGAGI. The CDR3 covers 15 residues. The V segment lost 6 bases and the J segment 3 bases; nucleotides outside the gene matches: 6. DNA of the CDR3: TGTGCCAGCAGCCGGGCTAGCGGGAACTACAATGAGCAGTTCTTC. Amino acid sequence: CASSRASGNYNEQFF.

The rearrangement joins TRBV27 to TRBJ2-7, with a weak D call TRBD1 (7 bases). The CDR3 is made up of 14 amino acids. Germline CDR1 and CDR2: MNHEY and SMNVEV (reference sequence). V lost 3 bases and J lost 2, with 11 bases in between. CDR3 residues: CASSLGGQPYEQYF. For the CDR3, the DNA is TGTGCCAGCAGTTTGGGGGGACAGCCCTACGAGCAGTACTTC.

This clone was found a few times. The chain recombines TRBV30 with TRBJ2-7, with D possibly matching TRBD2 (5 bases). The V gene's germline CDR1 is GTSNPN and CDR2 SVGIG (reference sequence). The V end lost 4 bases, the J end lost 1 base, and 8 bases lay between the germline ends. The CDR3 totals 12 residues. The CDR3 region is CAWIRGSYEQYF. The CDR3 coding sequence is TGTGCCTGGATTCGAGGGTCCTACGAGCAGTACTTC.

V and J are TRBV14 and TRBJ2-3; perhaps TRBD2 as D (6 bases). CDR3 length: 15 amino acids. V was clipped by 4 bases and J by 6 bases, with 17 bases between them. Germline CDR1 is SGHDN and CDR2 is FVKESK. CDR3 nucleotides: TGTGCCAGCAGCCGCGGGGAGGCGAGCTGGGATACGCAGTATTTT. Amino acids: CASSRGEASWDTQYF. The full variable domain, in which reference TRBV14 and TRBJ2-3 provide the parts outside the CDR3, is EAGVTQFPSHSVIEKGQTVTLRCDPISGHDNLYWYRRVMGKEIKFLLHFVKESKQDESGMPNNRFLAERTGGTYSTLKVQPAELEDSGVYFCASSRGEASWDTQYFGPGTRLTVL.

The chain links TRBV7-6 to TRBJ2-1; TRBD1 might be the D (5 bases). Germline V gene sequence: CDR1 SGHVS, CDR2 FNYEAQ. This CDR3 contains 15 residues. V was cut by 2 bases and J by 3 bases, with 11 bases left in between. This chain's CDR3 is CASSLLAGIYNEQFF. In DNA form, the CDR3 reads TGTGCCAGCAGCTTATTGGCAGGGATCTACAATGAGCAGTTCTTC.

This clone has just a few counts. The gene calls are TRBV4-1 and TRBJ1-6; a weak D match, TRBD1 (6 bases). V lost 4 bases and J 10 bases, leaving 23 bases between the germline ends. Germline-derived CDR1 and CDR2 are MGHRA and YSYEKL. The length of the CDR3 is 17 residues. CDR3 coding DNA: TGCGCCAGCAGCCCGGCACCCCGGGGGCTAAGGGAGTCACCCCTCCACTTT. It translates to CASSPAPRGLRESPLHF.

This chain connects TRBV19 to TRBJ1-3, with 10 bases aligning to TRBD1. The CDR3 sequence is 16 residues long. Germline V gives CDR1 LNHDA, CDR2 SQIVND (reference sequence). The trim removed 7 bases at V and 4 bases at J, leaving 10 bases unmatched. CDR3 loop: CASTIDRGLGGNTIYF. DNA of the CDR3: TGTGCCAGTACCATCGACAGGGGGCTAGGAGGAAACACCATATATTTT.

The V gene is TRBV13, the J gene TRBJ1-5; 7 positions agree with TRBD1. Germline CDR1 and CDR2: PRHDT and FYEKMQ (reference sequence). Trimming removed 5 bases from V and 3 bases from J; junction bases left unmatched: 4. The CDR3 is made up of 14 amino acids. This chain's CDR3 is CASSPGQANQPQHF. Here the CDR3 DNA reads TGTGCCAGCAGCCCCGGACAGGCCAATCAGCCCCAGCATTTT.

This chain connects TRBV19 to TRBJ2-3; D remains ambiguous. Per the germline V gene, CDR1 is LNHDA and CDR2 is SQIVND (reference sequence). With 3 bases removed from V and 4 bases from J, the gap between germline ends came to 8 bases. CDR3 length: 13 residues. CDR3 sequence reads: CASSMAPADTQYF. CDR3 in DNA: TGTGCCAGTAGTATGGCACCTGCAGATACGCAGTATTTT.

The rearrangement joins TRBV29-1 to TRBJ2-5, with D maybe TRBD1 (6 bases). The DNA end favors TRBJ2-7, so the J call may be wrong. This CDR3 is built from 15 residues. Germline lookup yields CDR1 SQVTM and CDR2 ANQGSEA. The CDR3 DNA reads TGCAGCGTTGACTTAGGGGGAGTGGGCTACAACGAGCAGTACTTC. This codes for CSVDLGGVGYNEQYF.

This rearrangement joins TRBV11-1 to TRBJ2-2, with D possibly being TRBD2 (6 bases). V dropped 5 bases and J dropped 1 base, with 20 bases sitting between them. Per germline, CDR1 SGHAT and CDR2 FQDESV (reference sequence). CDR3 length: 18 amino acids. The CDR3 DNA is TGTGCCAGCAGCCCCAGCCTAGCGCTCACCAGGAACACCGGGGAGCTGTTTTTT. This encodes CASSPSLALTRNTGELFF. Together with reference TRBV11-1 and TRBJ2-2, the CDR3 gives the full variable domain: EAEVAQSPRYKITEKSQAVAFWCDPISGHATLYWYRQILGQGPELLVQFQDESVVDDSQLPKDRFSAERLKGVDSTLKIQPAELGDSAMYLCASSPSLALTRNTGELFFGEGSRLTVL.

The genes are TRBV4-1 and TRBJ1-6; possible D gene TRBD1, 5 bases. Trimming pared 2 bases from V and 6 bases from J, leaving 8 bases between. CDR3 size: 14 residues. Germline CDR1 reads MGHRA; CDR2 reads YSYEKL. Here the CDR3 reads CASSQPQGNSPLHF. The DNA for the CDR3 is TGCGCCAGCAGCCAACCGCAGGGTAATTCACCCCTCCACTTT.

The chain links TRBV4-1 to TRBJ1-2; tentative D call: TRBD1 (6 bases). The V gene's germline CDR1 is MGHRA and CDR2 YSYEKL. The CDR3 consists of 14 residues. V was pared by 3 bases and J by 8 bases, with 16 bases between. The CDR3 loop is CASSHPGGGTGYTF. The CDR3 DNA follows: TGCGCCAGCAGCCACCCCGGGGGCGGTACGGGCTACACCTTC.

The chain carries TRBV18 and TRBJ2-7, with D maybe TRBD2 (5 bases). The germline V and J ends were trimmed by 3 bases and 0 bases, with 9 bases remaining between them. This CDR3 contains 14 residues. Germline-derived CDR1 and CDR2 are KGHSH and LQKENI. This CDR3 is CASSPDLSSYEQYF. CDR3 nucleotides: TGTGCCAGCTCACCGGACTTAAGCTCCTACGAGCAGTACTTC.

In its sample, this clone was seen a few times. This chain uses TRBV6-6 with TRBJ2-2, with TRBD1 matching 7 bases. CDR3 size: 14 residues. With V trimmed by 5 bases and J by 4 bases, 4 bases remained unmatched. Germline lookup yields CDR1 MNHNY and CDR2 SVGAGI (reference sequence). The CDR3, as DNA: TGTGCCAGCAGTCCAGACAGGGCCACCGGGGAGCTGTTTTTT. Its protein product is CASSPDRATGELFF.

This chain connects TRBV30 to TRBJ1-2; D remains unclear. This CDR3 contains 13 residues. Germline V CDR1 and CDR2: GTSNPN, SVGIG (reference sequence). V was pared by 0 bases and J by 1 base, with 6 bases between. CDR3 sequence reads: CAWSVGVNYGYTF. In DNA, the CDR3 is TGTGCCTGGAGTGTTGGAGTTAACTATGGCTACACCTTC.